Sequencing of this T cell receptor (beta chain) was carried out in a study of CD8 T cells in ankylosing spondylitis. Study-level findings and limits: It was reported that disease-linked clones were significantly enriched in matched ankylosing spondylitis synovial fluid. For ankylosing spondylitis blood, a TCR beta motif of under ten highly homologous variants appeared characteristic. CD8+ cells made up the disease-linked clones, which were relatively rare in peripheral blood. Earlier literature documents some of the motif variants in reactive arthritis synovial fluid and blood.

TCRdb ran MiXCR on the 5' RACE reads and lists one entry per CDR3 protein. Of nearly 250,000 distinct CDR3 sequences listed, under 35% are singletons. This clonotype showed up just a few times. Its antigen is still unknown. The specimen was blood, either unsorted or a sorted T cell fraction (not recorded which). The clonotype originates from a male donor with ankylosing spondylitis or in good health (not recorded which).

For the CDR3, the DNA is TGTGCCAGCAGTTACCCGTCGACAGCCTACGAGCAGTACTTC. This codes for CASSYPSTAYEQYF. V gene TRBV6-5 combines with J gene TRBJ2-7, with TRBD1 as a possible D gene (5 bases). Germline loops: CDR1 MNHEY, CDR2 SVGAGI. The CDR3 extends over 14 amino acids. V was clipped by 2 bases and J by 2 bases, with 10 bases between them.